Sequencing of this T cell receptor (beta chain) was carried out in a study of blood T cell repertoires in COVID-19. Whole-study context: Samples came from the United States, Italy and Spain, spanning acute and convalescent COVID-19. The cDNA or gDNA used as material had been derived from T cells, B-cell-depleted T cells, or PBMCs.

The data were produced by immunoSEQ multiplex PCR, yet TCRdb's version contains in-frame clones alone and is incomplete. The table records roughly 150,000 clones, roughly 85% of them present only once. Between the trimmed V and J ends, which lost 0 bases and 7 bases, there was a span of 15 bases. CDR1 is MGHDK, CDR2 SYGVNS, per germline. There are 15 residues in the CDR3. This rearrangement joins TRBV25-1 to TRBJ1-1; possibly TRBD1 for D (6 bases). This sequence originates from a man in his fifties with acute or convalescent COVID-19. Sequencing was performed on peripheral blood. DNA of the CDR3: TGTGCCAGCAGTGAATACGGGGGGCGCGGAGGTGAAGCTTTCTTT. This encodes CASSEYGGRGGEAFF.